The TCR beta chain described here comes from a study of CD8 T cells in Susac syndrome. In this sample, this clonotype turned up once. Relapsing-remitting disease, either stable or active, was present in the treatment-naive patients who were the multiple sclerosis controls. FACS was used to enrich TEMRA cells, whereas the CD8+ and CD4+ T cells were obtained by negative isolation. Random hexamers primed reverse transcription of about 0.45 to 1 ug RNA. Amplification of TCR beta CDR3 across 54 Vbeta and 13 Jbeta was performed with immunoSEQ multiplex PCR. MiXCR was run by TCRdb on the immunoSEQ multiplex PCR reads, yielding one entry per CDR3 protein. The table shows about 440,000 distinct CDR3 sequences, with 75% to 90% occurring only once. The CDR3 spans 15 residues. The V gene's germline CDR1 is SGHRS and CDR2 YFSETQ. The V gene end was trimmed by 2 bases and the J gene end by 9 bases; junction bases not matched to a gene: 8.

The sample was CD8+ T cells from PBMCs. The J gene is TRBJ1-6, the V gene TRBV5-1; 7 bases agree with TRBD1. The TCR sequence derives from a human donor with multiple sclerosis. The CDR3 bases are TGCGCCAGCAGCTTCGGAACAGGGGACAGTTCACCCCTCCACTTT. This codes for CASSFGTGDSSPLHF.